Listed below are T cell receptor beta chains from one sample, sequenced in a study of shared clonotypes between healthy human individuals. The data were produced by immunoSEQ multiplex PCR, yet TCRdb's version contains in-frame clones alone and is incomplete. The sample shows some 980,000 clones, over 75% of them seen only once. Sequenced input: memory CD4+ T cells sorted from blood. These receptors all come from a young man in good health. Each CDR3 is given with its conserved first and last residue. The D gene is left open where the match is weak. Clone sizes are given selectively: once, few, many, or a class where the clone is expanded.

clone size,J gene,D gene,V gene,CDR3 protein,CDR3 DNA
-,TRBJ2-3,TRBD2,TRBV6-1,CASSEVLATSGGTDTQYF,TGTGCCAGCAGTGAAGTACTGGCTACGAGCGGGGGCACAGATACGCAGTATTTT
-,TRBJ1-2,-,TRBV6-5,CASSYSRQGYGYTF,TGTGCCAGCAGTTACTCGAGGCAAGGGTATGGCTACACCTTC
-,TRBJ1-2,-,TRBV20-1,CSARAEGGYTF,TGCAGTGCTAGAGCCGAGGGGGGCTACACCTTC
-,TRBJ1-3,-,TRBV2,CASTRHIDPGNTIYF,TGTGCCAGCACCCGCCACATTGACCCTGGAAACACCATATATTTT
-,TRBJ2-1,TRBD2,TRBV18,CASSRPSGSYNEQFF,TGTGCCAGCTCACGGCCTAGCGGCTCCTACAATGAGCAGTTCTTC
-,TRBJ2-3,-,TRBV11-2,CASSPQRDTQYF,TGTGCCAGCAGCCCTCAGAGAGATACGCAGTATTTT
-,TRBJ2-1,-,TRBV30,CAWSQISNEQFF,TGTGCCTGGAGTCAGATTAGCAATGAGCAGTTCTTC
-,TRBJ2-5,-,TRBV6-1,CASSESTATQETQYF,TGTGCCAGCAGTGAGAGTACAGCAACCCAAGAGACCCAGTACTTC
-,TRBJ2-3,TRBD2,TRBV29-1,CSVGTWGGRTDTQYF,TGCAGCGTTGGTACTTGGGGGGGAAGGACAGATACGCAGTATTTT
once,TRBJ2-5,-,TRBV2,CASSERGGWQETQYF,TGTGCCAGCAGTGAAAGGGGAGGATGGCAAGAGACCCAGTACTTC
-,TRBJ2-5,TRBD2,TRBV6-5,CASSLLLAGGETQYF,TGTGCCAGCAGTTTACTCCTAGCGGGAGGTGAGACCCAGTACTTC
-,TRBJ2-7,-,TRBV7-2,CASSSGPVNYEQYF,TGTGCCAGCAGCTCCGGCCCAGTTAACTACGAGCAGTACTTC
few,TRBJ2-1,TRBD2,TRBV12-5,CASGPGGGIFGNEQFF,TGTGCTAGTGGCCCGGGGGGGGGTATATTCGGTAATGAGCAGTTCTTC
-,TRBJ1-3,-,TRBV2,CASSEEINTIYF,TGTGCCAGCAGTGAAGAAATAAACACCATATATTTT
once,TRBJ2-5,-,TRBV2,CASTRGAGETQYF,TGTGCCAGCACCCGGGGGGCCGGGGAGACCCAGTACTTC
many,TRBJ2-7,TRBD2,TRBV2,CASSVLAGALPGEQYF,TGTGCCAGCAGTGTACTAGCGGGAGCCCTCCCGGGGGAGCAGTACTTC
-,TRBJ2-2,TRBD1,TRBV29-1,CSIRTGTNTGELFF,TGCAGCATCAGGACAGGAACGAACACCGGGGAGCTGTTTTTT
-,TRBJ2-2,-,TRBV27,CASRKRLTGELFF,TGTGCCAGCAGGAAGCGGCTGACCGGGGAGCTGTTTTTT
many,TRBJ1-1,-,TRBV6-6,CASSYAPTNTEAFF,TGTGCCAGCAGTTACGCACCGACGAACACTGAAGCTTTCTTT
-,TRBJ2-2,TRBD2,TRBV2,CASSFGTSGRPNTGELFF,TGTGCCAGCAGTTTTGGGACTAGCGGTAGACCGAACACCGGGGAGCTGTTTTTT